The source of this T cell receptor (beta chain) is a study of T-cell reconstitution after alpha-beta-depleted transplantation in children. Trimming pared 4 bases from V and 0 bases from J, leaving 15 bases between. The CDR3 extends over 16 amino acids. CDR1 is SGHNT and CDR2 is YYREEE in the germline V gene (reference sequence). Unique molecular identifiers featured in how the TCRbeta library was prepared. MiXCR, run by TCRdb on the PCR reads, gives a single entry per CDR3 protein. This sample yields more than 200,000 distinct CDR3 sequences, of which around 9.7% are seen a single time; over 4.5% belongs to the top ten.

The TCR comes from a human donor who donated a stem cell graft to a child with SCID. Sequencing used PBMCs from the stem cell graft donor, obtained from the stem cell graft. This chain connects TRBV5-4 to TRBJ2-3, with a tentative D call TRBD2 (5 bases). The CDR3 DNA reads TGTGCCAGCAGCCCCGCTCGGACTGGCAGCACAGATACGCAGTATTTT. Residues: CASSPARTGSTDTQYF.